Listed here are 27 T cell receptor beta chains from one sample, sequenced in a study of blood T cell repertoires in COVID-19. Assay used: immunoSEQ multiplex PCR; TCRdb lists only in-frame clones, some missing. The data contain about 250,000 clones, about 80% of them singletons. Source material: peripheral blood. Receptors originate from an older man with acute or convalescent COVID-19.

The chain recombines TRBV6-5 with TRBJ2-2; possible D gene TRBD2, 5 bases. The germline V gene encodes CDR1 MNHEY and CDR2 SVGAGI. The CDR3 is made up of 15 amino acids. V lost 2 bases and J 1 base, leaving 8 bases between the germline ends. The DNA of the CDR3 is TGTGCCAGCAGTTACATGAGCGGGAACACCGGGGAGCTGTTTTTT. Residues: CASSYMSGNTGELFF.

The chain links TRBV7-2 to TRBJ2-7, with TRBD2 matching 10 bases. Trimming took 1 base from V and 3 from J; bases not matched to a gene: 3. This CDR3 comprises 15 residues. Per germline, CDR1 SGHTA and CDR2 FQGNSA. The CDR3 sequence: CASSLVSGGIYEQYF. The CDR3 coding sequence is TGTGCCAGCAGCTTAGTTAGCGGGGGGATCTACGAGCAGTACTTC.

This chain joins TRBV27 and TRBJ2-7; D may be TRBD2 (6 bases). CDR3 length: 13 residues. Trimming removed 6 bases from V and 5 bases from J, with 14 bases in between. The germline CDR1 and CDR2 sequences are MNHEY and SMNVEV (reference sequence). CDR3 sequence: CASSGDWRDEQYF. The CDR3 nucleotides read TGTGCCAGCAGCGGGGACTGGAGAGACGAGCAGTACTTC.

The rearrangement joins TRBV10-2 to TRBJ2-6; D is ambiguous. Germline values: CDR1 WSHSY, CDR2 SAAADI. With 7 bases removed from V and 0 bases from J, the gap between germline ends came to 4 bases. This CDR3 comprises 13 residues. The CDR3 reads CASMRSGANVLTF. The DNA of the CDR3 is TGCGCCAGCATGCGCTCTGGGGCCAACGTCCTGACTTTC.

This chain connects TRBV6-4 to TRBJ1-2, with TRBD1 as a possible D gene (5 bases). The germline gives CDR1 MRHNA, CDR2 SNTAGT. Trimming cost V 0 bases and J 5 bases, with 13 bases left between them. The length of the CDR3 is 15 residues. CDR3 protein: CASSDSGRAGYGYTF. CDR3 nucleotide sequence: TGTGCCAGCAGTGACTCTGGCAGGGCAGGGTATGGCTACACCTTC.

The CDR3 here is CASSPPGQRGYGYTF. The DNA for the CDR3 is TGTGCCAGCAGTCCCCCGGGACAGCGAGGATATGGCTACACCTTC. The chain couples TRBV6-5 to TRBJ1-2; TRBD1 aligns across 7 bases. Germline V gene lookup returns CDR1 MNHEY and CDR2 SVGAGI. J gave up 5 bases and V 5 bases, and 11 bases lay outside the gene matches. This CDR3 spans 15 amino acids.

This chain joins TRBV18 and TRBJ2-3; 8 bases map to TRBD2. This CDR3 has 15 amino acids. With V trimmed by 2 bases and J by 4 bases, 5 bases remained unmatched. Looked up from germline, CDR1 is KGHSH and CDR2 is LQKENI. Written as DNA, the CDR3 is TGTGCCAGCTCACCAGCGGGAGGCCTGCCAGATACGCAGTATTTT. The encoded protein is CASSPAGGLPDTQYF.

This clone was seen just once. V gene TRBV5-4 combines with J gene TRBJ2-4; 7 positions agree with TRBD2. V shed 6 bases, J shed 3 bases, and the junction held 9 bases outside the gene matches. This CDR3 contains 15 residues. The germline V gene has CDR1 SGHNT and CDR2 YYREEE (reference sequence). This CDR3 is CASKTGGSGKNIQYF. DNA of the CDR3: TGTGCCAGCAAGACGGGGGGTAGTGGCAAAAACATTCAGTACTTC.

J is TRBJ1-2 and V is TRBV11-3; TRBD1 is a possible D gene (5 bases). This CDR3 is 15 amino acids long. V lost 5 bases and J 4 bases, leaving 17 bases between the germline ends. CDR1 is SGHNT, CDR2 YENEEA, per germline. This chain's CDR3 is CASSAVGGDGYGYTF. Here the CDR3 DNA reads TGTGCCAGCAGCGCTGTCGGGGGGGACGGCTATGGCTACACCTTC. Supplemented by reference TRBV11-3 and TRBJ1-2, the full variable domain reads EAGVVQSPRYKIIEKKQPVAFWCNPISGHNTLYWYLQNLGQGPELLIRYENEEAVDDSQLPKDRFSAERLKGVDSTLKIQPAELGDSAVYLCASSAVGGDGYGYTFGSGTRLTVV.

The rearrangement links TRBV5-8 to TRBJ1-5; 8 nucleotides line up with TRBD1. V shed 4 bases and J 15 bases; nucleotides not matched to a gene: 18. Germline-derived CDR1 and CDR2 are SGHTS and YDEGEE. The CDR3 has 15 residues. The CDR3 reads CASSLLGQDLTIRHF. CDR3 DNA sequence: TGTGCCAGCAGCCTGCTGGGACAGGATTTAACGATCCGGCATTTT.

The rearrangement links TRBV2 to TRBJ1-5; weak D call: TRBD1 (6 bases). Trimming left V 8 bases short and J 2 bases short, with 13 bases between. Germline CDR1 and CDR2: SNHLY and FYNNEI. The CDR3 contains 14 residues. In DNA, the CDR3 is TGTGCCAGCCAAGACAGGTCGGGCAATCAGCCCCAGCATTTT. It specifies CASQDRSGNQPQHF.

The rearrangement uses TRBV7-9 and TRBJ1-3; 11 bases align to TRBD1. The CDR3 length is 15 residues. Germline V gene sequence: CDR1 SEHNR, CDR2 FQNEAQ (reference sequence). Unmatched junction bases numbered 7, after V lost 5 bases and J lost 7 bases. This CDR3 reads CASSPGQGVANTIYF. DNA for the CDR3: TGTGCCAGCAGCCCGGGACAGGGGGTCGCGAACACCATATATTTT.

This clone was detected once. This chain links TRBV13 with TRBJ1-1; 9 bases map to TRBD1. The CDR3 is 16 amino acids. The germline gives CDR1 PRHDT, CDR2 FYEKMQ (reference sequence). Losses at the gene ends were 4 bases for V and 3 bases for J; bases not matched to a gene: 9. As DNA, the CDR3 is TGTGCCAGCAGCTCCTACAGGGGGCCGAGGGACACTGAAGCTTTCTTT. Its translation: CASSSYRGPRDTEAFF. Variable domain in full (rest from reference TRBV13 and TRBJ1-1): AAGVIQSPRHLIKEKRETATLKCYPIPRHDTVYWYQQGPGQDPQFLISFYEKMQSDKGSIPDRFSAQQFSDYHSELNMSSLELGDSALYFCASSSYRGPRDTEAFFGQGTRLTVV.

The chain has TRBV3-1 (or the pseudogene TRBV3-2) and TRBJ2-7; TRBD1 matches at 7 bases. Trimming cost V 6 bases and J 2 bases; bases outside gene matches: 7. The CDR3 has 14 amino acids. Looked up from germline, CDR1 is LGHDT and CDR2 is YNNKEL (reference sequence). This CDR3 reads CASRPGQNPYEQYF. In DNA, the CDR3 is TGTGCCAGCAGACCGGGACAGAACCCCTACGAGCAGTACTTC.

This chain uses TRBV9 with TRBJ1-1; TRBD1 matches 9 bases. The V segment lost 6 bases and the J segment 3 bases; nucleotides outside the gene matches: 9. The CDR3 length is 15 residues. Germline V CDR1 and CDR2: SGDLS, YYNGEE. CDR3 coding DNA: TGTGCCAGCACCAGAAACAGGGGGCCGGACACTGAAGCTTTCTTT. Its translation is CASTRNRGPDTEAFF.

The chain has TRBV30 and TRBJ1-1; 7 bases align to TRBD1. The ends lost 4 bases at V and 5 bases at J; junction bases unmatched: 7. The CDR3 is 13 residues long. CDR1 is GTSNPN and CDR2 is SVGIG in the germline V gene (reference sequence). The CDR3 DNA follows: TGTGCCTGGACAAGGGGGCTGAGAACTGAAGCTTTCTTT. Protein sequence: CAWTRGLRTEAFF.

The chain employs TRBV28 and TRBJ1-5; 7 bases agree with TRBD1. J gave up 1 base and V 3 bases, and 3 bases lay outside the gene matches. The CDR3 extends over 15 amino acids. Per the germline V gene, CDR1 is MDHEN and CDR2 is SYDVKM. CDR3 loop: CASSFSGGSNQPQHF. The DNA of the CDR3 is TGTGCCAGCAGTTTTTCAGGGGGGAGCAATCAGCCCCAGCATTTT.

This chain connects TRBV30 to TRBJ2-7, with D maybe TRBD1 (6 bases). CDR1 and CDR2 from the germline V gene are GTSNPN and SVGIG (reference sequence). V shed 0 bases and J shed 1 base, with 7 bases lying between them. The CDR3 sequence is 13 residues long. This CDR3 is CAWSVGGSYEQYF. In DNA, the CDR3 is TGTGCCTGGAGTGTAGGGGGATCCTACGAGCAGTACTTC.

The chain couples TRBV6-5 to TRBJ1-4, with 7 bases lining up with TRBD1. V lost 11 bases to trimming and J lost 0 bases; unmatched junction nucleotides: 9. The CDR3 totals 15 residues. Per germline, CDR1 MNHEY and CDR2 SVGAGI. CDR3 in DNA: TGTGCCGGGAGAACAGGGGCTGCAACTAATGAAAAACTGTTTTTT. This translates into CAGRTGAATNEKLFF.

This clone was seen a handful of times. This rearrangement joins TRBV27 to TRBJ2-2; TRBD2 agrees at 8 bases. V gave up 5 bases and J gave up 6 bases; unmatched junction bases: 8. CDR1 and CDR2 from the germline V gene are MNHEY and SMNVEV (reference sequence). This CDR3 is built from 15 residues. CDR3 region: CASSPIAGLAGELFF. Here the CDR3 DNA reads TGTGCCAGCAGTCCTATAGCGGGATTGGCCGGGGAGCTGTTTTTT.

This clone came up once. This chain joins TRBV27 and TRBJ2-7; possibly TRBD2 for D (6 bases). The V gene lost 4 bases and the J gene lost 2 bases, with 15 bases spanning the gap. The CDR3 is made up of 15 amino acids. CDR1 and CDR2 from the germline V gene are MNHEY and SMNVEV (reference sequence). Here the CDR3 reads CASSSRGTPTYEQYF. Here the CDR3 DNA reads TGTGCCAGCAGTTCCCGCGGGACTCCTACCTACGAGCAGTACTTC.

The chain links TRBV29-1 to TRBJ1-2; a possible D gene is TRBD1 (5 bases). Germline V gives CDR1 SQVTM, CDR2 ANQGSEA. V lost 4 bases to trimming and J lost 2 bases, with 11 bases between them. The CDR3 contains 13 residues. In DNA form, the CDR3 reads TGCAGCGTTGGCCCTCAGGGAAACTATGGCTACACCTTC. Translated: CSVGPQGNYGYTF. The complete variable domain, with remaining parts taken from reference TRBV29-1 and TRBJ1-2, reads SAVISQKPSRDICQRGTSLTIQCQVDSQVTMMFWYRQQPGQSLTLIATANQGSEATYESGFVIDKFPISRPNLTFSTLTVSNMSPEDSSIYLCSVGPQGNYGYTFGSGTRLTVV.

The chain employs TRBV6-2 or TRBV6-3 and TRBJ2-3; D is perhaps TRBD2 (5 bases). The CDR3 is 16 residues long. CDR1 and CDR2 from the germline V gene are MNHEY and SVGEGT. The V and J ends lost 3 bases and 0 bases respectively, with 13 bases between them. CDR3 sequence: CASSYSEGGSTDTQYF. CDR3 coding DNA: TGTGCCAGCAGTTATAGTGAGGGCGGGAGCACAGATACGCAGTATTTT.

This chain links TRBV9 with TRBJ2-1; D uncertain. CDR1 SGDLS and CDR2 YYNGEE come from the germline V gene. The CDR3 extends over 18 amino acids. The V end was cut by 0 bases, the J end by 0 bases, with 16 bases between. The CDR3 DNA sequence: TGTGCCAGCAGCGTAGCCCCCGGAGCGACCTACTCCTACAATGAGCAGTTCTTC. It encodes CASSVAPGATYSYNEQFF.

This rearrangement joins TRBV20-1 to TRBJ2-7; D call uncertain. Trimming took 1 base from V and 9 from J, leaving 10 bases between them. The CDR3 spans 11 residues. Germline V gene data show CDR1 as DFQATT and CDR2 as SNEGSKA (reference sequence). Written as DNA, the CDR3 is TGCAGTGCTAGAGTAAGAGATAGGCAGTACTTC. Protein: CSARVRDRQYF.

The rearrangement joins TRBV6-5 to TRBJ2-7, with TRBD2 as a possible D gene (6 bases). V was trimmed by 3 bases and J by 1 base, leaving 7 bases between them. The CDR3 length is 13 residues. CDR1 is MNHEY, CDR2 SVGAGI, per germline. The CDR3 sequence: CASSYGGSYEQYF. CDR3 DNA: TGTGCCAGCAGTTATGGGGGGTCCTACGAGCAGTACTTC.

This chain connects TRBV15 to TRBJ2-2; a weak D match, TRBD1 (6 bases). V was shortened by 3 bases and J by 6 bases, with 20 bases between the two germline ends. The CDR3 sequence is 17 residues long. The germline V gene encodes CDR1 LNHNV and CDR2 YYDKDF (reference sequence). Here the CDR3 DNA reads TGTGCCACCAGCAGGTACCCTCGCGCAGGGGCCCCCGGGGAGCTGTTTTTT. As protein: CATSRYPRAGAPGELFF. Combining the CDR3 with reference TRBV15 and TRBJ2-2 gives the whole variable domain DAMVIQNPRYQVTQFGKPVTLSCSQTLNHNVMYWYQQKSSQAPKLLFHYYDKDFNNEADTPDNFQSRRPNTSFCFLDIRSPGLGDTAMYLCATSRYPRAGAPGELFFGEGSRLTVL.